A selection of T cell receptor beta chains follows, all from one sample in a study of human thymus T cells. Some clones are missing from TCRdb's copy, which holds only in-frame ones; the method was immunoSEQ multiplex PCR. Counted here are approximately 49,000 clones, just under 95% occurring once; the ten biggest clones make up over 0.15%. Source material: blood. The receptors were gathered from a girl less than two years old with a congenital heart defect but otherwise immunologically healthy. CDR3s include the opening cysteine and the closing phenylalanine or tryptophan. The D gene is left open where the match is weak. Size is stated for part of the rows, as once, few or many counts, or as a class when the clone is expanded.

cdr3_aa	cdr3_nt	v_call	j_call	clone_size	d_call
CASSQESGIQETQYF	TGTGCCAGCAGCCAAGAGAGTGGGATCCAAGAGACCCAGTACTTC	TRBV14	TRBJ2-5	.	.
CASEGVDTEAFF	TGTGCTAGTGAAGGGGTGGACACTGAAGCTTTCTTT	TRBV12-5	TRBJ1-1	.	.
CATYPGTVPNEKLFF	TGTGCTACCTACCCCGGGACAGTCCCCAATGAAAAACTGTTTTTT	TRBV12-5	TRBJ1-4	.	TRBD1
CASSERGNEQFF	TGTGCCAGCAGTGAAAGAGGGAATGAGCAGTTCTTC	TRBV6-1	TRBJ2-1	.	.
CASSLGTDPYEQYF	TGTGCCAGCAGCTTGGGTACGGATCCCTACGAGCAGTACTTC	TRBV5-6	TRBJ2-7	.	.
CASSLETTTNEKLFF	TGTGCCAGCAGCTTAGAGACAACAACTAATGAAAAACTGTTTTTT	TRBV11-3	TRBJ1-4	.	.
CASSPGQVDYNEQFF	TGTGCCAGCAGCCCGGGACAGGTGGATTACAATGAGCAGTTCTTC	TRBV28	TRBJ2-1	.	TRBD1
CASSATGNLDYGYTF	TGCGCCAGCAGCGCGACAGGGAATCTTGACTATGGCTACACCTTC	TRBV5-1	TRBJ1-2	.	TRBD1
CASSPTVNTEAFF	TGTGCCAGCAGCCCTACAGTGAACACTGAAGCTTTCTTT	TRBV6-6	TRBJ1-1	.	.
CASSVFGNYGYTF	TGTGCCAGCAGTGTTTTCGGGAACTATGGCTACACCTTC	TRBV2	TRBJ1-2	.	.
CASSPGFSGETQYF	TGTGCCAGCAGCCCGGGATTCTCGGGGGAGACCCAGTACTTC	TRBV27	TRBJ2-5	.	.
CASSPKEYTYNEQFF	TGTGCCAGCAGCCCGAAGGAGTACACCTACAATGAGCAGTTCTTC	TRBV7-9	TRBJ2-1	.	.
CASSWNRDGYTF	TGTGCCAGCAGCTGGAACAGGGATGGCTACACCTTC	TRBV11-2	TRBJ1-2	.	.
CASSQGQGGGYTF	TGCGCCAGCAGCCAAGGACAGGGTGGGGGCTACACCTTC	TRBV4-1	TRBJ1-2	.	TRBD1
CASSWWENTEAFF	TGTGCCAGCAGCTGGTGGGAGAACACTGAAGCTTTCTTT	TRBV5-5	TRBJ1-1	.	.
CASSQEVSNSNQPQHF	TGCGCCAGCAGCCAAGAAGTCAGCAATAGCAATCAGCCCCAGCATTTT	TRBV4-1	TRBJ1-5	.	.
CASSRPVAGELFF	TGTGCCAGCTCACGACCCGTCGCCGGGGAGCTGTTTTTT	TRBV18	TRBJ2-2	.	.
CASSQIGPPGTEAFF	TGTGCCAGCAGTCAAATCGGACCCCCGGGCACTGAAGCTTTCTTT	TRBV6-6	TRBJ1-1	.	.
CASMGPRGSNYGYTF	TGTGCCAGCATGGGGCCCAGGGGGTCTAACTATGGCTACACCTTC	TRBV19	TRBJ1-2	.	TRBD1
CASSFSGTSDEQYF	TGTGCCAGCAGCTTCTCCGGCACTAGCGACGAGCAGTACTTC	TRBV7-9	TRBJ2-7	.	TRBD2
CASSLLAGGLNAEAFF	TGTGCCAGCAGTTTACTCGCAGGAGGTCTTAACGCTGAAGCTTTCTTT	TRBV28	TRBJ1-1	.	.
CASSAGGQETQYF	TGCGCCAGCAGCGCGGGGGGCCAAGAGACCCAGTACTTC	TRBV5-1	TRBJ2-5	.	TRBD2
CASSSYSVNEQFF	TGTGCCAGCAGTTCGTATAGCGTCAATGAGCAGTTCTTC	TRBV6-5	TRBJ2-1	.	.
CASSLATGRGDNEQFF	TGCGCCAGCAGCTTGGCCACAGGCCGGGGGGACAATGAGCAGTTCTTC	TRBV5-1	TRBJ2-1	.	TRBD2
CASSSLAGVDEQYF	TGCGCCAGCAGCTCGCTAGCGGGAGTCGACGAGCAGTACTTC	TRBV5-1	TRBJ2-7	.	TRBD2
CASSIGTGVPYEQYF	TGTGCCAGTAGTATAGGGACAGGGGTTCCCTACGAGCAGTACTTC	TRBV19	TRBJ2-7	.	TRBD1
CASSSDRVGGELFF	TGTGCCAGCAGTTCCGACAGGGTTGGCGGGGAGCTGTTTTTT	TRBV27	TRBJ2-2	.	TRBD1
CASSLWRVTGVYEQYF	TGTGCCAGCAGTTTATGGCGGGTAACGGGAGTCTACGAGCAGTACTTC	TRBV28	TRBJ2-7	.	.
CASSTGTSSYNEQFF	TGTGCCAGCAGTACTGGGACTAGCTCCTACAATGAGCAGTTCTTC	TRBV6-1	TRBJ2-1	.	TRBD2
CASSEMTGNSPLHF	TGTGCCAGCAGTGAAATGACAGGGAATTCACCCCTCCACTTT	TRBV25-1	TRBJ1-6	.	TRBD1
CASSLEGEDTQYF	TGCGCCAGCAGCTTGGAGGGGGAAGATACGCAGTATTTT	TRBV5-1	TRBJ2-3	.	.
CASSLRDTSYEQYF	TGTGCCAGCAGCCTCCGGGACACCAGTTACGAGCAGTACTTC	TRBV5-6	TRBJ2-7	once	.
CASSLYGKGADTQYF	TGTGCCAGCAGCTTATATGGGAAGGGGGCAGATACGCAGTATTTT	TRBV7-3	TRBJ2-3	.	.
CASSVGTGAYEQYF	TGTGCCAGCAGCGTAGGGACAGGGGCCTACGAGCAGTACTTC	TRBV9	TRBJ2-7	.	TRBD1
CASSRGDRDFNEKLFF	TGTGCCAGCAGTCGGGGGGACAGAGACTTTAATGAAAAACTGTTTTTT	TRBV2	TRBJ1-4	.	TRBD1
CASSRTGTEETQYF	TGCGCCAGCAGCAGAACCGGGACAGAAGAGACCCAGTACTTC	TRBV5-1	TRBJ2-5	.	TRBD1
CASSEGGVAFF	TGCGCCAGCAGCGAGGGAGGAGTAGCTTTCTTT	TRBV5-1	TRBJ1-1	few	.
CASSRTRANTGELFF	TGTGCCAGCAGCCGGACGCGCGCGAACACCGGGGAGCTGTTTTTT	TRBV11-2	TRBJ2-2	.	.
CASSLAGTRCTDTQYF	TGTGCCAGCAGCTTGGCCGGGACTAGATGCACAGATACGCAGTATTTT	TRBV5-8	TRBJ2-3	once	TRBD2
CASSQDEYMRNQPQHF	TGCGCCAGCAGCCAAGATGAGTATATGAGGAATCAGCCCCAGCATTTT	TRBV4-1	TRBJ1-5	.	.